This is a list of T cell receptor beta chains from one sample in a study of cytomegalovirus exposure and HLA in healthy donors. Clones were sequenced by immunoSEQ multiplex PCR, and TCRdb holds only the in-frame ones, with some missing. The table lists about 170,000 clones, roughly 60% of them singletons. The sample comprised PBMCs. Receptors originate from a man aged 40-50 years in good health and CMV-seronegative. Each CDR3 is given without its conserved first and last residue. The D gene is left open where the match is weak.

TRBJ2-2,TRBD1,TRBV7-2,ASSIQGANTGELF
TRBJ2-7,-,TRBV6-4,ASHRQSPGEQY
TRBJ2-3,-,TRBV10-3,ATLPASTDTQY
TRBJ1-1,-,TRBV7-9,ASKFGGVTEAF
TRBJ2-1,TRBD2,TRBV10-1,ASSEGGSTKAEQF
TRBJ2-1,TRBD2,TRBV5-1,ASSLVTSGRWEQF
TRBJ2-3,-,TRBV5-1,ASSLEQGTDTQY
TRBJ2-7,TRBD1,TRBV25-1,ASSEWGQGFYEQY
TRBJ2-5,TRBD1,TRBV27,ASSLAGQGKSTQY
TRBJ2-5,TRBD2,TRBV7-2,ASSPQTSVQETQY
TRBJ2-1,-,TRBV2,ASSETGNRSYNEQF
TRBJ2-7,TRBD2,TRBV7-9,ASSSGGRPYEQY
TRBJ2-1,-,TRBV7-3,ASSFTRQGRDEHEQF
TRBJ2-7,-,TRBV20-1,SAGTPEQY
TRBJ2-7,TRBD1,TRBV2,ASSLGQGNYEQY
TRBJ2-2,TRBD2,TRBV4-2,ASSHLTSGAYTGELF
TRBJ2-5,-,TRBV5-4,ASSFTGRQETQY
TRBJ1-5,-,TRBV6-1,ASSEGGSNNQPQH
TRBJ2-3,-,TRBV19,ASSILAVTDTQY
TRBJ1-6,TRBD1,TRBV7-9,SSSLETGDNSPLH
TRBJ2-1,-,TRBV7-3,ASSLTGGYNEQF
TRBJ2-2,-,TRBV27,ASSRTLDSYTGELF
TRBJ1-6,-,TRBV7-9,ASSGPDLSPLH
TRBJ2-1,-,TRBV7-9,SSSLVRLFVYNEQF
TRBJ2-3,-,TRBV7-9,ASSPRRVGESTDTQY
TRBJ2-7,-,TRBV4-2,ASRPSTVSTYEQY
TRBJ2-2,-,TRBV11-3,ASSLSGTGELF
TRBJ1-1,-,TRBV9,ASSLLDGDTEAF
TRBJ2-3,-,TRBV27,ASQGVYTQY
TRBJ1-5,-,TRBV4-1,ASSQDRTRGDSNQPQH
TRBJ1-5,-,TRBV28,ASSPGGEQPQH
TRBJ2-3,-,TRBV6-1,ASSLGPRTDTQY
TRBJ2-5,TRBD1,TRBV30,AWSPDRGRSETQY
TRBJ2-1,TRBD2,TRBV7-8,ASSFPGLAGIYNEQF
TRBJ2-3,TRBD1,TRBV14,ASSPGTGMTDTQY
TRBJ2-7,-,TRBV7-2,ASSLGPGRYEQY
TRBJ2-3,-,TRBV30,AWRTRDTQY
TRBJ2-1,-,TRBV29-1,SVEGGVSYNEQF
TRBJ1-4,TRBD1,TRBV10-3,ASRDRGGGNEKLF
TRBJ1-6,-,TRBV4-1,ASSQEVTGDSPLH
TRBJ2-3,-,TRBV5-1,ASSLQGYTDTQY
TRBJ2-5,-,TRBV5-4,ASSASGSAETQY
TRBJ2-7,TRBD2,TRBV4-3,ASSQDDTGGGYEQY
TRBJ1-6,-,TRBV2,ASRPTETSNSPLH
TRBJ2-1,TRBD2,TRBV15,ATSRELAGNEQF
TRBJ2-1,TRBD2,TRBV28,ASSWGGSYNEQF
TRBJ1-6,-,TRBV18,ASSPERGNSPLH
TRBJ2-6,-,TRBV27,ASSLGWGRSLSGANVLT
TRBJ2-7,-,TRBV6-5,ASTVIAGMAYEQY
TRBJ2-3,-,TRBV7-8,ASSPLFGGESTDTQY